This T cell receptor beta chain was identified during a study of shared clonotypes between healthy human individuals (dated by TCRdb to about 2020). For the wider study: A few men and a couple of women, aged 18 to 49 years, made up the cohort. For each donor, CD4 naive and CD4 memory were each run on three plates, CD8 naive on two plates, and CD8 memory on one plate. Blood TCR repertoires of several healthy adults were deeply sequenced to estimate repertoire size and the extent of clonotype sharing between individuals. To increase sequencing depth and limit assay-specific biases, different laboratories used diverse techniques to prepare libraries and sequence TCR repertoires. Leukapheresis yielded between about 0.94 and 8.9 billion PBMCs per donor.

The donors were healthy, HIV-negative adults who had no recently reported acute infections or vaccinations. All donors were Caucasian adults living in Nashville, Tennessee, USA. CD4+ T cells were enriched by magnetic negative selection; naive cells were then positively selected on CD45RA, and the negative fraction formed the memory subset. Blood was obtained by leukapheresis, after which PBMCs were separated by Ficoll-Histopaque density gradient centrifugation and cryopreserved in liquid nitrogen vapor phase. Analytical flow cytometry was used to check the purity and quantity of each magnetically sorted T cell population. Genomic DNA was isolated from each sorted fraction and quantified by UV absorbance on a Nanodrop 2000c. As concerns this clone: Its antigen remains unidentified. Nothing much larger sits one base from this clone, and base qualities are not available.

General conclusions and limits of the study: Clonotypes shared by all four sorted-subset donors showed higher generation probabilities than non-shared clonotypes. Pairwise subsampling indicated that sequencing depth was expected to affect the degree of clonotype sharing among donors. When several donors were compared, the shared fraction of clonotypes was about 5% for naive CD4, around 4% for naive CD8, about 2.4% for memory CD4, and around 0.4% for memory CD8. Larger estimated clonotype richness was generally found for naive subsets than for memory subsets. Rarefaction of sorted-subset datasets indicated incomplete sequencing despite the large sequencing depth. Because the study included a small number of donors, the genetic and exposure-history diversity represented was limited. Only blood was sampled, and tissue TCR repertoires likely differ from those in blood.

Using the deep immunoSEQ assay, TCR CDR3 regions were amplified from genomic DNA by multiplex PCR. Genomic DNA extracted from each cell subset was distributed evenly over all wells of several immunoSEQ 96-well plates, and each plate served as one replicate. For sorted subsets, 200 to 250 ng of genomic DNA, equivalent to 30,000 or so T cell genomes, went into each replicate PCR. Purified libraries were quantified with a Qubit 3.0 fluorometer, sized on a Bioanalyzer 2100, and re-quantified with the KAPA Library Quantification kit. Each immunoSEQ 96-well plate was sequenced on its own single-read 150-cycle Illumina NextSeq 550 flow cell. From the authors' description of their analysis: The immunoSEQ output contained only junctional sequences without quality scores, so filtering could not match that applied to full-length reads. To assign V/J genes and CDR3, sequences were annotated against IMGT germline references using PyIR, a Python wrapper for IgBLAST v1.9. Reads with weak V/J assignments (E-value above 1e-6), missing CDR3, stop codons, out-of-frame junctions, or ambiguous translated residues were removed. A V3J clonotype was defined by an identical inferred V gene, J gene, and CDR3 amino acid sequence. Percentage overlap between repertoires was computed as shared unique clonotypes divided by the size of the smaller repertoire. Richness of each repertoire was evaluated using RTK rarefaction, the Chao1 estimator, and Recon v2.1 estimates of unobserved clonotypes. For all TCRbeta clonotypes obtained by the gDNA method from a few donors, generation probabilities were computed with OLGA. TCRdb carries this immuneACCESS record with in-frame sequences only. Its versions omit some clonotypes, under half of them owing to an unresolved V gene in the studies checked, with the rest unexplained. The V and J calls and clone size were taken over from that table, and D and trimming were inferred from the DNA. This sample comprises 980,000 or so clones, 76% of them detected only once. The ten largest clones add up to around 1.4% of the sample.

Reading from cysteine to phenylalanine, the CDR3 counts 15 amino acids. Only the CDR3 portion is preserved as DNA: 45 bases, with reading frame beginning at the first base. V lost 5 bases and J lost 4 bases; the stretch between them is 15 bases long. CDR1 and CDR2 are drawn from the germline V gene: SGHTA, FQGNSA. The TCR sequence derives from a man aged 18 to 29 in good health. Rearrangement joined TRBV7-2 to TRBJ1-5; the D segment could be TRBD1, given 5 matching bases. Sample: memory CD4+ T cells sorted from blood. What the cell subset or site label conveys for this sample: CD45RA-negative fraction. In nucleotide form, the sequence is TGTGCCAGCAGCACGGGACTTGAAAGTAATCAGCCCCAGCATTTT. It translates to CASSTGLESNQPQHF.